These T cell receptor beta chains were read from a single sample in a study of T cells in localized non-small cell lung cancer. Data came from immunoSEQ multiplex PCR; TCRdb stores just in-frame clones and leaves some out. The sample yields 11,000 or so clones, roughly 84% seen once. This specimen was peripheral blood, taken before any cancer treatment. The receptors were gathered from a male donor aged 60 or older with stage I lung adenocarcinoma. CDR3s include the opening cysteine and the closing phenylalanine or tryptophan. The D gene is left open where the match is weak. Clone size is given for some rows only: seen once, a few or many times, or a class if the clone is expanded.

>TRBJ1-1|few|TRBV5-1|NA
TGCGCCAGCAGCTTGGCTTATGGGACGGTGAACACTGAAGCTTTCTTT
CASSLAYGTVNTEAFF
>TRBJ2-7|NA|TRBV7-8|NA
TGTGCCAGCAGCTTAGTGGCCGCTTACGAGCAGTACTTC
CASSLVAAYEQYF
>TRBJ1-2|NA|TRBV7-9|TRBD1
TGTGCCAGCAGCGAGACAGGGAACGGGGCTCTAGCTTATGGCTACACCTTC
CASSETGNGALAYGYTF
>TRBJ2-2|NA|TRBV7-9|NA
TGTGCCAGCAGCTTAGGGGGCTCCCCGGGACTTCACACCGGGGAGCTGTTTTTT
CASSLGGSPGLHTGELFF
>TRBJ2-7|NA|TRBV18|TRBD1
TGTGCCAGCTCACCAGGTGGGACAGGGGGCCACGAGCAGTACTTC
CASSPGGTGGHEQYF
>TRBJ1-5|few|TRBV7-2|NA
TGTGCCAGCAGCTTGACGTCCGGTTATCTGGGCAATCAGCCCCAGCATTTT
CASSLTSGYLGNQPQHF
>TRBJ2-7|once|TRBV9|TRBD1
TGTGCCAGCAGCGGGGGACAGGGGCACGAGCAGTACTTC
CASSGGQGHEQYF
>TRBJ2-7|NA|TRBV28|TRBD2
TGTGCCAGCAGTTTAGGTCCGGGGGGCGAGCAGTACTTC
CASSLGPGGEQYF
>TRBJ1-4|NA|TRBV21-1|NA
TGTGCCAGGCTACTAAGCGGTCACAGCTATGCAACTAATGAAAAACTGTTTTTT
CARLLSGHSYATNEKLFF
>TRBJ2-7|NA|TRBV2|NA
TGTGCCAGCAGTGCCTCAAGTCCAGGGGTTCGGCCCTACGAGCAGTACTTC
CASSASSPGVRPYEQYF
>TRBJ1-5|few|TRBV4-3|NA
TGCGCCAGCAGCCAAGCGCCCGGGAATCAGCCCCAGCATTTT
CASSQAPGNQPQHF
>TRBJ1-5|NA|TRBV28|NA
TGTGCCAGCAGCTTAAACGGCAATCAGCCCCAGCATTTT
CASSLNGNQPQHF
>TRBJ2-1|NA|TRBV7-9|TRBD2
TGTGCCAGCAGCTCGGGACTAGCGGGGGAAAATGTGCAGTTCTTC
CASSSGLAGENVQFF
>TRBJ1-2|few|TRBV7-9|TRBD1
TGTGCCAGCAGCGCGGGAACAGGGGGGAACTATGGCTACACCTTC
CASSAGTGGNYGYTF
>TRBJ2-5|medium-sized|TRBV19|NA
TGTGCCAGTAGCAGGGATAAAGAGACCCAGTACTTC
CASSRDKETQYF
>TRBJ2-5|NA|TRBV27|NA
TGTGCCAGCAGCCCAAGTCGGGAGACCCAGTACTTC
CASSPSRETQYF
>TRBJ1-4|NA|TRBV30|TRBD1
TGTGCCTGGTCGACAGGGCTAAATGAAAAACTGTTTTTT
CAWSTGLNEKLFF
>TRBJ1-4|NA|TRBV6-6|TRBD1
TGTGCCAGCAGAAAGGGACAGAATGAAAAACTGTTTTTT
CASRKGQNEKLFF
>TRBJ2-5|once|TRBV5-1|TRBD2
TGCGCCAGCAGCTTGGATTCGGGGGGTAGGGAGACCCAGTACTTC
CASSLDSGGRETQYF
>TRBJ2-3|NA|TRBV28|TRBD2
TGTGCCAGCAGTTCCGGGACTAGAACAGATACGCAGTATTTT
CASSSGTRTDTQYF
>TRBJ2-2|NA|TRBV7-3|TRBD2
TGTGCCAGCAGCTTAACGGGACTAGCGGGGGCCCCGAACACCGGGGAGCTGTTTTTT
CASSLTGLAGAPNTGELFF
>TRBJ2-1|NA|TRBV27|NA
TGTGCCAGCAGTTTCGGCGTAAGCGTCAACGAGCAGTTCTTC
CASSFGVSVNEQFF
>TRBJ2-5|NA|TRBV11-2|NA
TGTGCCAGCAGGCCCACTAGGGAAGAGACCCAGTACTTC
CASRPTREETQYF
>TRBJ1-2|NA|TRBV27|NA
TGTGCCAGCAGTCCCGATGGGGACTATGGCTACACCTTC
CASSPDGDYGYTF
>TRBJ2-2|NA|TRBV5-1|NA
TGCGCCAGCAGCTTGACAGCGACGCGAGGCACCGGGGAGCTGTTTTTT
CASSLTATRGTGELFF
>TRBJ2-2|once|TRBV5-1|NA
TGCGCCAGCAGCGGCGGGGACACCGGGGAGCTGTTTTTT
CASSGGDTGELFF
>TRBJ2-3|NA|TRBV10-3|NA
TGTGCCATCAGCCGGGCGCTACGAGGAGATACGCAGTATTTT
CAISRALRGDTQYF
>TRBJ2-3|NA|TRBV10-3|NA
TGTGCCATCAGTGAGTCTCAACAGCCGGGAATGATGGATACGCAGTATTTT
CAISESQQPGMMDTQYF
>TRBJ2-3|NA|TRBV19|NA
TGTGCCAGTAGTCGGAGGGCGCGGCCAGATACGCAGTATTTT
CASSRRARPDTQYF
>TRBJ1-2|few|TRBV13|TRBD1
TGTGCCAGCAGCTTAGAGGGGCTCCGGGACAGGGTTCTTCTTGACTATGGCTACACCTTC
CASSLEGLRDRVLLDYGYTF
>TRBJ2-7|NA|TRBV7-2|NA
TGTGCCAGCAGCTTAGACTCAGGGGAGCAGTACTTC
CASSLDSGEQYF
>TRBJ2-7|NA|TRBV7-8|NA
TGTGCCAGCAGCTTCCCTCGGACAGACGAGCAGTACTTC
CASSFPRTDEQYF
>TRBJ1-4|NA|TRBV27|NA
TGTGCCAGCAGCCGTAAAGGAGAGTCTAATGAAAAACTGTTTTTT
CASSRKGESNEKLFF
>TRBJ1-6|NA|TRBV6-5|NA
TGTGCCAGCAGTTACTCGATTGGGGTAGGGTCACCCCTCCACTTT
CASSYSIGVGSPLHF
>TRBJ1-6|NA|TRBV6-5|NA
TGTGCCAGCAGTCGCTTAACAGGGTCTAATTCACCCCTCCACTTT
CASSRLTGSNSPLHF
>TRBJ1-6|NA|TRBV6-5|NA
TGTGCCAGCAGAAGCTCCTATAATTCACCCCTCCACTTT
CASRSSYNSPLHF
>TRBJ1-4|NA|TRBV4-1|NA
TGCGCCAGCAGCCAAGAAACGAGAATTAATGAAAAACTGTTTTTT
CASSQETRINEKLFF
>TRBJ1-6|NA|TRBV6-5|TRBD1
TGTGCCAGCAGCCTCAGGGGGTGGAATTCACCCCTCCACTTT
CASSLRGWNSPLHF
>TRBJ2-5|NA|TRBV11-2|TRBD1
TGTGCCAGCAGCCCGTACTACCGGGACAGAGAAGAGACCCAGTACTTC
CASSPYYRDREETQYF
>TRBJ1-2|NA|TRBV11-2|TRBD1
TGTGCCAGCAGCTTGGGGGGGGAGGGGGCGCAGGAAGGCTACACCTTC
CASSLGGEGAQEGYTF
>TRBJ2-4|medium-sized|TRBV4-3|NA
TGCGCCAGCAGCCAAGACCCCCTAGGGAGCAAAAACATTCAGTACTTC
CASSQDPLGSKNIQYF
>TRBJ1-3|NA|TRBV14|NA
TGTGCCAGCAGCCAAGGAGACTCTGGAAACACCATATATTTT
CASSQGDSGNTIYF
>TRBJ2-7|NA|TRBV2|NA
TGTGCCAGCAGTGAAGCCTACCCTGCCTACGAGCAGTACTTC
CASSEAYPAYEQYF
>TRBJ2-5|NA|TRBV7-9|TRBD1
TGTGCCAGCAGCGAACAGGGGATTCGTCTGGAGACCCAGTACTTC
CASSEQGIRLETQYF
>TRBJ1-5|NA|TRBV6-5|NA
TGTGCCAGCAGTCCTTCGGACAGAAATCAGCCCCAGCATTTT
CASSPSDRNQPQHF
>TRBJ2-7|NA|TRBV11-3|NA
TGTGCCAGCAGCCCCCGAGAGGGGGACGAGCAGTACTTC
CASSPREGDEQYF
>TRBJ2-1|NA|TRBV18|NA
TGTGCCAGCTCACCCCGGTGGAGCTCCTACAATGAGCAGTTCTTC
CASSPRWSSYNEQFF
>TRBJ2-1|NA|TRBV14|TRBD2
TGTGCCAGCAGCCAAGTAGCGGGGGTCCGTAAAGAGCAGTTCTTC
CASSQVAGVRKEQFF
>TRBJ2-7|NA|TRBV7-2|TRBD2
TGTGCCAGCAGTAGCGGGGGGGTCCACGAGCAGTACTTC
CASSSGGVHEQYF
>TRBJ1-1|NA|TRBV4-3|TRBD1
TGCGCCAGCGCGCGACAGGGGAACACTGAAGCTTTCTTT
CASARQGNTEAFF
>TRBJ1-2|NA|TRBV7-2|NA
TGTGCCAGCAGCTTCAACAGGGCTCCCTATGGCTACACCTTC
CASSFNRAPYGYTF